The 22 T cell receptor beta chains in this list originate from one sample, sequenced in a study of cytomegalovirus exposure and HLA in healthy donors. Produced via immunoSEQ multiplex PCR; TCRdb's table is partial and in-frame only. The sample records tens of thousands of clones, around 96% being singletons. The specimen sequenced was PBMCs. Source of these receptors: a woman aged 18-29 years in good health and CMV-seropositive.

V and J are TRBV6-5 and TRBJ1-5; D is possibly TRBD1 (5 bases). Germline CDR1 is MNHEY and CDR2 is SVGAGI. The ends were cut back, 1 base at V and 6 bases at J, with 10 bases in the middle. The CDR3 consists of 14 residues. The CDR3 DNA reads as TGTGCCAGCAGTTACTTAACAGGATCTCAGCCCCAGCATTTT. This sequence encodes CASSYLTGSQPQHF.

The chain links TRBV6-5 to TRBJ2-2; tentatively, D is TRBD2 (6 bases). The V end lost 6 bases, the J end lost 7 bases, and 15 bases lay between the germline ends. The CDR3 is made up of 14 amino acids. Germline lookup yields CDR1 MNHEY and CDR2 SVGAGI. CDR3 region: CASRLAYNVGELFF. CDR3 DNA sequence: TGTGCCAGCAGACTAGCTTATAATGTCGGGGAGCTGTTTTTT.

The chain is built from TRBV28 and TRBJ1-1, with 11 bases lining up with TRBD1. The CDR3 is 17 amino acids. V dropped 6 bases and J dropped 5; count of bases not matched to a gene: 14. Germline CDR1 MDHEN, CDR2 SYDVKM. The CDR3 reads CASSPDGQGARWTEAFF. The CDR3 DNA follows: TGTGCCAGCAGCCCCGACGGACAGGGGGCGCGTTGGACTGAAGCTTTCTTT.

The chain is built from TRBV7-9 and TRBJ2-3; 9 nucleotides align to TRBD2. The CDR3 is 14 residues long. V lost 7 bases to trimming and J lost 2 bases; unmatched junction nucleotides: 4. Germline V gives CDR1 SEHNR, CDR2 FQNEAQ (reference sequence). The CDR3 region is CASIASGNTDTQYF. The CDR3 nucleotides are TGTGCCAGCATCGCTAGCGGGAACACAGATACGCAGTATTTT.

The chain recombines TRBV11-2 with TRBJ2-7; TRBD1 matches at 7 bases. From germline, CDR1 is SGHAT and CDR2 FQNNGV. This CDR3 has 14 amino acids. With 1 base clipped from V and 4 bases from J, the junction kept 4 bases outside the gene matches. The CDR3, as DNA: TGTGCCAGCAGCTTAGGGGGACAGCCTTACGAGCAGTACTTC. As protein: CASSLGGQPYEQYF.

The chain combines TRBV7-9 with TRBJ1-1, with D perhaps matching TRBD1 (6 bases). Germline loops: CDR1 SEHNR, CDR2 FQNEAQ (reference sequence). Trimming shortened V by 1 base and J by 4 bases, and 7 bases separated the two germline ends. The CDR3 spans 13 residues. The CDR3 is CASSLEGGTEAFF. CDR3 nucleotides: TGTGCCAGCAGCTTAGAAGGGGGCACTGAAGCTTTCTTT.

The rearrangement links TRBV18 to TRBJ2-7; tentative D call: TRBD1 (5 bases). V was shortened by 2 bases and J by 2 bases, with 10 bases between the two germline ends. Per germline, CDR1 KGHSH and CDR2 LQKENI. The CDR3 sequence is 14 residues long. The DNA of the CDR3 is TGTGCCAGCTCACCAAGGGGAACGGCCTACGAGCAGTACTTC. Protein: CASSPRGTAYEQYF.

The gene calls are TRBV7-2 and TRBJ2-7; 7 bases agree with TRBD2. Trimming took 5 bases from V and 0 from J; bases not matched to a gene: 10. The V gene's germline CDR1 is SGHTA and CDR2 FQGNSA. The CDR3 extends over 16 amino acids. The CDR3, as DNA: TGTGCCAGCAGCCCCGGATCGAGCGGGGCCTCCTACGAGCAGTACTTC. Its protein is CASSPGSSGASYEQYF.

J is TRBJ1-1 and V is TRBV30, with a weak D call TRBD1 (6 bases). Germline CDR1 GTSNPN, CDR2 SVGIG (reference sequence). Trimming removed 3 bases from V and 0 bases from J, with 14 bases in between. The CDR3 extends over 15 amino acids. The CDR3 nucleotides are TGTGCCTGGAGGGGCCAGGGGTACATGAACACTGAAGCTTTCTTT. It yields the protein CAWRGQGYMNTEAFF.

The gene calls are TRBV7-8 and TRBJ2-6; 7 bases match TRBD1. The CDR3 spans 16 residues. Trimming took 5 bases from V and 1 from J; bases not matched to a gene: 5. In germline, CDR1 is SGHVS, CDR2 FQNEAQ. CDR3 DNA: TGTGCCAGCAGCCCGACAGGGTATTCTGGGGCCAACGTCCTGACTTTC. This codes for CASSPTGYSGANVLTF.

This clone was observed once. The J gene is TRBJ2-1, the V gene TRBV4-1; 8 nucleotides align to TRBD2. The CDR3 is 14 amino acids. Trimming took 4 bases from V and 9 from J; bases not matched to a gene: 8. CDR1 MGHRA and CDR2 YSYEKL come from the germline V gene. CDR3 protein: CASSLRTSSGEQFF. CDR3 nucleotides: TGCGCCAGCAGCCTTAGGACTAGCTCGGGTGAGCAGTTCTTC.

The chain employs TRBV6-5 and TRBJ2-2, with D tentatively TRBD1 (6 bases). The CDR3 totals 15 residues. Germline-derived CDR1 and CDR2 are MNHEY and SVGAGI. Trimming cost V 0 bases and J 6 bases, with 11 bases left between them. CDR3: CASSYSGAGAGELFF. CDR3 DNA: TGTGCCAGCAGTTACTCGGGTGCAGGGGCCGGGGAGCTGTTTTTT.

This chain uses TRBV28 with TRBJ2-2; D may be TRBD1 (6 bases). Germline assignment: CDR1 MDHEN and CDR2 SYDVKM. The ends were cut back, 10 bases at V and 5 bases at J, with 11 bases in the middle. The CDR3 contains 12 residues. DNA of the CDR3: TGTGCCACCCTTACAGGGACCGGGGAGCTGTTTTTT. Translating it yields CATLTGTGELFF.

The chain carries TRBV5-6 and TRBJ1-5, with a weak D call TRBD1 (6 bases). The CDR3 has 14 residues. Looked up from germline, CDR1 is SGHDT and CDR2 is YYEEEE. V was shortened by 1 base and J by 7 bases, with 12 bases between the two germline ends. The CDR3 region has the DNA TGTGCCAGCAGCTTGCGGGGGGCCGGGCAGCCCCAGCATTTT. It translates to CASSLRGAGQPQHF.

The rearrangement uses TRBV7-2 and TRBJ2-3; possibly TRBD2 for D (6 bases). The germline V and J ends were trimmed by 11 bases and 4 bases, with 19 bases remaining between them. CDR1 SGHTA and CDR2 FQGNSA come from the germline V gene. This CDR3 has 14 amino acids. The CDR3 spells CAAGRDLAADTQYF. In nucleotides, the CDR3 is TGTGCCGCGGGACGGGACTTAGCCGCAGATACGCAGTATTTT.

Note on this clone: Germline is not matched at one junction end, which may reflect a read error. The chain combines TRBV4-1 with TRBJ1-1, with 11 bases that match TRBD1. CDR3 length equals 14 residues. CDR1 is MGHRA and CDR2 is YSYEKL in the germline V gene. The CDR3 nucleotides read TGCGCCAGCAGCCAAGTAGGGACAGGGGGAGGTAATGTCTTT. Residues: CASSQVGTGGGNVF.

The genes are TRBV18 and TRBJ1-5; TRBD1 agrees at 7 bases. The junction had 8 bases not matched to a gene; V was cut back by 8 bases and J by 7 bases. Germline CDR1 and CDR2: KGHSH and LQKENI. The CDR3 contains 13 residues. The DNA of the CDR3 is TGTGCCAGCAGCTTGGCAGGGGGACAGCCCCAGCATTTT. It yields the protein CASSLAGGQPQHF.

The genes are TRBV19 and TRBJ1-5, with a possible D match to TRBD1 (5 bases). Germline CDR1 reads LNHDA; CDR2 reads SQIVND (reference sequence). The CDR3 runs 14 residues. V lost 7 bases to trimming and J lost 5 bases, with 15 bases between them. The DNA for the CDR3 is TGTGCCAGTACCCCCTCGGGGGTAGATCAGCCCCAGCATTTT. It encodes CASTPSGVDQPQHF.

This chain joins TRBV29-1 and TRBJ2-3; 9 nucleotides agree with TRBD2. The CDR3 loop spans 14 amino acids. Looked up from germline, CDR1 is SQVTM and CDR2 is ANQGSEA. Losses at the gene ends were 4 bases for V and 6 bases for J; bases not matched to a gene: 8. This chain's CDR3 is CSVVPSGIADTQYF. CDR3 nucleotide sequence: TGCAGCGTTGTCCCTAGCGGGATTGCGGATACGCAGTATTTT.

This clone has a single count. The rearrangement uses TRBV11-2 and TRBJ2-1; possible D gene TRBD2, 6 bases. In germline, CDR1 is SGHAT, CDR2 FQNNGV. The ends were cut back, 3 bases at V and 4 bases at J, with 16 bases in the middle. This CDR3 contains 16 residues. CDR3 DNA sequence: TGTGCCAGCAGCTTGGGCCGGGACTCAACATACAATGAGCAGTTCTTC. As protein: CASSLGRDSTYNEQFF.

V and J are TRBV28 and TRBJ2-2; D is unresolved. Germline CDR1 MDHEN, CDR2 SYDVKM. CDR3 size: 16 residues. V was pared by 8 bases and J by 1 base, with 17 bases between. CDR3 region: CASSPWSGRNTGELFF. The DNA for the CDR3 is TGTGCCAGCTCCCCGTGGTCAGGCCGGAACACCGGGGAGCTGTTTTTT.

The chain recombines TRBV28 with TRBJ2-1; no definite D call. Germline V gene sequence: CDR1 MDHEN, CDR2 SYDVKM. The CDR3 extends over 15 amino acids. With 3 bases removed from V and 0 bases from J, the gap between germline ends came to 9 bases. CDR3 sequence: CASSFAPVSYNEQFF. The DNA of the CDR3 is TGTGCCAGCAGTTTTGCGCCCGTCTCCTACAATGAGCAGTTCTTC.